This passage covers 6 T cell receptor beta chains from one sample sequenced in a study of OX40 agonist ivuxolimab in advanced cancers. Clones were sequenced by immunoSEQ multiplex PCR, and TCRdb holds only the in-frame ones, with some missing. The sample includes some 78,000 clones, about 85% seen only once; the top ten take roughly 0.9%. The specimen was CD4+ or CD8+ T cells sorted from blood, collected in a trial of the OX40 agonist ivuxolimab. These receptors were obtained from an adult with an advanced solid tumor such as melanoma, head and neck, liver or kidney cancer.

CDR3 sequence reads: CASSYTPSGAQYF. The CDR3, as DNA: TGTGCCAGCAGCTATACCCCCTCCGGTGCCCAGTACTTC. The chain combines TRBV7-6 with TRBJ2-5; no clear D. Looked up from germline, CDR1 is SGHVS and CDR2 is FNYEAQ. V lost 4 bases, J lost 9 bases, and 15 bases lay in between. The length of the CDR3 is 13 residues.

The V call is TRBV19, the J call TRBJ1-1; D gene ambiguous. V was cut by 3 bases and J by 0 bases, with 11 bases left in between. In germline, CDR1 is LNHDA, CDR2 SQIVND (reference sequence). The length of the CDR3 is 15 residues. This chain's CDR3 is CASSIQSLVNTEAFF. The CDR3 nucleotides read TGTGCCAGTAGTATTCAGAGTCTCGTGAACACTGAAGCTTTCTTT.

This chain connects TRBV7-7 to TRBJ2-6, with TRBD1 matching over 11 bases. This CDR3 spans 20 amino acids. V trimming: 0 bases; J trimming: 0 bases; junction bases outside the gene matches: 7. Germline values: CDR1 SSHAT, CDR2 FNYEAQ (reference sequence). The CDR3 protein is CASSLADRGLTYSGANVLTF. CDR3 DNA: TGTGCCAGCAGCTTAGCGGACAGGGGGCTTACCTACTCTGGGGCCAACGTCCTGACTTTC.

This clone was found a few times. The V and J genes are TRBV29-1 and TRBJ2-6, with D possibly TRBD1 on 5 matching bases. Trimming removed 2 bases from V and 0 bases from J, with 11 bases in between. This CDR3 has 16 residues. CDR1 is SQVTM and CDR2 is ANQGSEA in the germline V gene. The CDR3 loop reads CSVEKDTDSGANVLTF. CDR3 nucleotides: TGCAGCGTTGAAAAGGACACGGACTCTGGGGCCAACGTCCTGACTTTC.

The chain has TRBV10-3 and TRBJ1-2; 8 bases match TRBD1. There are 15 residues in the CDR3. Germline V gene data show CDR1 as ENHRY and CDR2 as SYGVKD. J gave up 2 bases and V 8 bases, and 10 bases lay outside the gene matches. CDR3 loop: CAIRADRAENYGYTF. In nucleotides, the CDR3 is TGTGCCATCCGGGCGGACAGGGCAGAGAACTATGGCTACACCTTC.

As to this clone: In the same sample, other DNA sequences code for this CDR3. This chain uses TRBV11-2 with TRBJ1-6, with D tentatively TRBD1 (5 bases). Trimming stripped 5 bases from V and 8 bases from J, with 13 bases between. There are 14 residues in the CDR3. CDR1 and CDR2 (germline): SGHAT, FQNNGV. The CDR3 nucleotides are TGTGCCAGCAGCCTACCAGGGAGGGATTCACCCCTCCACTTT. This sequence encodes CASSLPGRDSPLHF.